A single sample is the source of the 2 T cell receptor beta chains below, sequenced in a study of CXCR3-negative and CXCR3-positive naive CD8 T cells. Carrying UMI labels, the TRB cDNA libraries were prepared through 5' RACE. After re-calling the 5' RACE reads, TCRdb lists one entry per CDR3 protein, DNA absent. This sample's clone table lists approximately 6,500 distinct CDR3 sequences. Sequences were obtained from naive CXCR3- CD8+ T cells from blood. The subset: CD45RO-CCR7+CD27+CD95- naive CD8+ T cells lacking CXCR3 (TNR3-). These receptors came from a human donor in good health. Some clones in this sample may be carry-over from other donors' samples.

The V and J genes are TRBV12-3 or TRBV12-4 and TRBJ1-6; TCRdb calls TRBD1, which cannot be checked without DNA. CDR3 length: 16 residues. The CDR3 loop reads CASSPDRASYNSPLHF.

V is TRBV4-1 and J is TRBJ2-1; TCRdb proposes TRBD1, but this gene call is untestable without DNA. Germline CDR1 is MGHRA and CDR2 is YSYEKL. The CDR3 spans 16 residues. This CDR3 is CASSQDKAPSYNEQFF.